These 14 T cell receptor beta chains were sequenced from one sample in a study of T cell changes during pregnancy in multiple sclerosis (dated by TCRdb to the late 2010s). Libraries were built with the immunoSEQ multiplex PCR assay. TCRdb limited this immuneACCESS table to in-frame rearrangements with V and J called. A share of clones is missing; checked studies link under half to unresolved V genes, and the rest is unexplained. A total of 90,000 to 120,000 clones appear in this sample, about 94% of them only once. Roughly 0.9% of the sample comes from the top ten. The sequencing used peripheral blood, collected before pregnancy. The receptors derive from a female donor with multiple sclerosis, enrolled in a pregnancy study.

This chain uses TRBV9 with TRBJ2-7, with 8 bases matching TRBD1. Unmatched junction bases numbered 5, after V lost 0 bases and J lost 6 bases. The germline gives CDR1 SGDLS, CDR2 YYNGEE. CDR3 length: 14 amino acids. The CDR3 protein is CASSVGGQGGEQYF. CDR3 in DNA: TGTGCCAGCAGCGTAGGAGGACAGGGTGGCGAGCAGTACTTC.

The DNA for the CDR3 is TGTGCCAGCAGCCCCACCCCCGGGAACACTGAAGCTTTCTTT. It codes for CASSPTPGNTEAFF. The chain recombines TRBV7-6 with TRBJ1-1; D is undetermined. The germline gives CDR1 SGHVS, CDR2 FNYEAQ. This CDR3 is 14 amino acids long. Trimming pared 5 bases from V and 1 base from J, leaving 11 bases between. Drawing the rest from reference TRBV7-6 and TRBJ1-1, the complete variable domain is GAGVSQSPRYKVTKRGQDVALRCDPISGHVSLYWYRQALGQGPEFLTYFNYEAQQDKSGLPNDRFSAERPEGSISTLTIQRTEQRDSAMYRCASSPTPGNTEAFFGQGTRLTVV.

V and J are TRBV6-8 and TRBJ2-5; D is ambiguous. CDR3 size: 11 residues. Trimming left V 2 bases short and J 5 bases short, with 3 bases between. CDR1 and CDR2 from the germline V gene are MNHGY and SAAAGT. The CDR3 coding sequence is TGTGCCAGCAGTTACGAGGAGACCCAGTACTTC. This sequence encodes CASSYEETQYF.

In this sample, this clone turned up a few times. The sample carries other DNA sequences with the same CDR3. Here the CDR3 DNA reads TGTGCCTGGAGTCCAGAGACAGGGAGAAGCAATCAGCCCCAGCATTTT. Protein sequence: CAWSPETGRSNQPQHF. J is TRBJ1-5 and V is TRBV30, with 7 bases that match TRBD1. Trimming took 2 bases from V and 1 from J; bases not matched to a gene: 8. Germline V gene data show CDR1 as GTSNPN and CDR2 as SVGIG (reference sequence). The CDR3 totals 16 residues.

The chain combines TRBV5-1 with TRBJ1-2; tentatively, D is TRBD1 (6 bases). Germline V gene data show CDR1 as SGHRS and CDR2 as YFSETQ. Trimming took 2 bases from V and 5 from J, leaving 7 bases between them. CDR3 length: 12 amino acids. In nucleotides, the CDR3 is TGCGCCAGCAGCTTAGGGGGATATGGCTACACCTTC. Its translation is CASSLGGYGYTF.

This clone was counted a single time. The chain recombines TRBV5-6 with TRBJ1-2; 7 positions agree with TRBD1. The germline CDR1 and CDR2 sequences are SGHDT and YYEEEE. The CDR3 loop spans 14 amino acids. Trimming cost V 4 bases and J 3 bases; bases outside gene matches: 6. The CDR3 loop is CASSPGRGDYGYTF. Written as DNA, the CDR3 is TGTGCCAGCAGCCCAGGCAGGGGGGACTATGGCTACACCTTC. The variable domain in full, completed from reference TRBV5-6 and TRBJ1-2, reads DAGVTQSPTHLIKTRGQQVTLRCSPKSGHDTVSWYQQALGQGPQFIFQYYEEEERQRGNFPDRFSGHQFPNYSSELNVNALLLGDSALYLCASSPGRGDYGYTFGSGTRLTVV.

The J gene is TRBJ1-6, the V gene TRBV30; a weak D match, TRBD1 (5 bases). From germline, CDR1 is GTSNPN and CDR2 SVGIG (reference sequence). V lost 2 bases and J 4 bases, leaving 15 bases between the germline ends. The CDR3 totals 16 residues. The CDR3: CAWSPPPRVYNSPLHF. In DNA form, the CDR3 reads TGTGCCTGGAGTCCTCCCCCCAGGGTATATAATTCACCCCTCCACTTT.

About this clone itself: This sample includes further DNA sequences coding for the same CDR3. DNA for the CDR3: TGTGCCAGCAGCTTGGACAGGGGGCATGATGGCTACACCTTC. This gives the protein CASSLDRGHDGYTF. The chain uses TRBV7-9 and TRBJ1-2, with 11 nucleotides matching TRBD1. The junction had 3 bases not matched to a gene; V was cut back by 3 bases and J by 6 bases. This CDR3 is 14 amino acids long. Germline V CDR1 and CDR2: SEHNR, FQNEAQ (reference sequence).

This sequence joins TRBV9 and TRBJ1-2; no reliable D call. V lost 2 bases and J 7 bases, leaving 27 bases between the germline ends. This CDR3 comprises 18 residues. Germline V lookup: CDR1 SGDLS, CDR2 YYNGEE. This CDR3 reads CASSVTAIGLEGNGGYTF. CDR3 nucleotides: TGTGCCAGCAGCGTCACGGCCATTGGGCTGGAGGGAAATGGTGGCTACACCTTC.

The chain joins TRBV27 to TRBJ1-2; TRBD1 aligns across 7 bases. Germline V gene sequence: CDR1 MNHEY, CDR2 SMNVEV (reference sequence). V shed 5 bases, J shed 4 bases, and the junction held 13 bases outside the gene matches. The CDR3 has 16 residues. CDR3 bases: TGTGCCAGCAGTCCCTTGATGTTCGGGACAGTCTATGGCTACACCTTC. Its translation: CASSPLMFGTVYGYTF.

This chain links TRBV5-1 with TRBJ2-1, with D unresolved. Germline V gene data show CDR1 as SGHRS and CDR2 as YFSETQ. With 2 bases removed from V and 1 base from J, the gap between germline ends came to 4 bases. CDR3 size: 13 residues. The CDR3 DNA follows: TGCGCCAGCAGCTTTCCATCCTACAATGAGCAGTTCTTC. Translation gives CASSFPSYNEQFF.

CDR3 residues: CSVHGRGTGRSYEQYF. CDR3 nucleotide sequence: TGCAGCGTCCACGGGAGGGGGACGGGACGTTCCTACGAGCAGTACTTC. This chain links TRBV29-1 with TRBJ2-7, with TRBD2 identical over 8 bases. V gave up 6 bases and J gave up 1 base; unmatched junction bases: 14. The CDR3 runs 16 residues. From germline, CDR1 is SQVTM and CDR2 ANQGSEA.

The chain links TRBV27 to TRBJ1-2; tentatively, D is TRBD1 (6 bases). The CDR3 is made up of 13 amino acids. V gave up 5 bases and J gave up 8 bases, with 15 bases separating them. The germline V gene encodes CDR1 MNHEY and CDR2 SMNVEV (reference sequence). In DNA, the CDR3 is TGTGCCAGCAGTGCTCGGGGGGCGATCGGCTACACCTTC. Its protein is CASSARGAIGYTF.

About this clone: Other DNA sequences in this specimen translate into the identical CDR3. The chain employs TRBV19 and TRBJ2-1; tentatively, D is TRBD1 (5 bases). Germline V gene data show CDR1 as LNHDA and CDR2 as SQIVND (reference sequence). This CDR3 has 13 amino acids. The ends were cut back, 3 bases at V and 4 bases at J, with 7 bases in the middle. The CDR3, as DNA: TGTGCCAGTAGTATCGACAGATACAATGAGCAGTTCTTC. Its translation: CASSIDRYNEQFF.